The T cell receptor (beta chain) described here comes from a study of cytomegalovirus exposure and HLA in healthy donors. Primers: 60 Vbeta forward and 13 Jbeta reverse. TCRdb keeps only in-frame clones here, not all; method: immunoSEQ multiplex PCR. The data show 200,000 or so clones, with 75% to 90% seen just once and 6.3% held by the top ten. Trimming stripped 1 base from V and 4 bases from J, with 23 bases between. CDR1 is MDHEN and CDR2 is SYDVKM in the germline V gene. This CDR3 region has 19 residues. This TCR was sampled from a man aged 35-49 years in good health and CMV-seropositive. Sequencing input: PBMCs. V is TRBV28 and J is TRBJ1-5, with D possibly matching TRBD1 (6 bases). CDR3 loop: CASSLLGRGGGGRNQPQHF. CDR3 DNA sequence: TGTGCCAGCAGTTTATTGGGCAGGGGAGGGGGTGGAAGGAATCAGCCCCAGCATTTT.